A single sample is the source of the 8 T cell receptor beta chains below, sequenced in a study of blood T cells in healthy people across ages. The second PCR ran roughly 6 to 11 cycles with a sample-barcoded 5' primer and J-beta primers. A single record per CDR3 protein comes from TCRdb applying MiXCR to the 5' RACE reads. The profile shows about 2 million distinct CDR3 sequences, about 50% of them singletons. Sequences were obtained from blood. The receptors originated from a woman aged 40 to 50 in good health.

A few counts support this clonotype. The rearrangement joins TRBV6-2 or TRBV6-3 to TRBJ2-6; maybe TRBD1 (6 bases). CDR3 length equals 16 residues. The ends were cut back, 6 bases at V and 1 base at J, with 13 bases in the middle. CDR1 and CDR2 from the germline V gene are MNHEY and SVGEGT. The CDR3 is CASRHNRVSGANVLTF. In nucleotides, the CDR3 is TGTGCCAGCAGACATAACAGGGTTTCTGGGGCCAACGTCCTGACTTTC.

This clonotype was observed a handful of times. The V gene is TRBV11-2, the J gene TRBJ1-2; the D gene is possibly TRBD1 (6 bases). The CDR3 is 18 residues long. V lost 2 bases and J 3 bases, leaving 22 bases between the germline ends. Per the germline V gene, CDR1 is SGHAT and CDR2 is FQNNGV. CDR3 protein: CASSLKGGGAFSHYGYTF. The CDR3 coding sequence is TGTGCCAGCAGCTTAAAAGGCGGGGGCGCTTTCTCACACTATGGCTACACCTTC.

The rearrangement links TRBV6-2 or TRBV6-3 to TRBJ2-7; the match to TRBD2 covers 8 bases. The length of the CDR3 is 13 residues. Germline CDR1 is MNHEY and CDR2 is SVGEGT. The V and J ends lost 8 bases and 2 bases, in that order; junction bases with no gene match: 5. This CDR3 reads CASESGGTYEQYF. The CDR3 DNA sequence: TGTGCCAGCGAGAGCGGGGGTACCTACGAGCAGTACTTC.

The gene calls are TRBV27 and TRBJ2-1, with 8 nucleotides matching TRBD2. Germline CDR1 MNHEY, CDR2 SMNVEV (reference sequence). The CDR3 has 18 amino acids. The J segment lost 4 bases and the V segment lost 1 base, leaving 12 bases of the junction unmatched. The CDR3 spells CASSLFSPRGGLYNEQFF. In DNA form, the CDR3 reads TGTGCCAGCAGTTTATTTAGTCCACGGGGGGGCCTTTACAATGAGCAGTTCTTC.

This chain connects TRBV9 to TRBJ2-7; possibly TRBD1 or TRBD2 for D (5 bases each). Trimming took 3 bases from V and 4 from J, leaving 14 bases between them. CDR1 SGDLS and CDR2 YYNGEE come from the germline V gene. CDR3 length: 14 amino acids. The chain's CDR3 is CASSGDVRGYEQYF. As DNA, the CDR3 is TGTGCCAGCAGCGGGGACGTTAGGGGTTACGAGCAGTACTTC. Complete variable domain (other parts from reference TRBV9 and TRBJ2-7): DSGVTQTPKHLITATGQRVTLRCSPRSGDLSVYWYQQSLDQGLQFLIQYYNGEERAKGNILERFSAQQFPDLHSELNLSSLELGDSALYFCASSGDVRGYEQYFGPGTRLTVT.

The chain is built from TRBV10-3 and TRBJ1-5; 9 bases fit TRBD1. With 0 bases clipped from V and 6 bases from J, the junction kept 6 bases outside the gene matches. The CDR3 runs 16 residues. Germline loops: CDR1 ENHRY, CDR2 SYGVKD. DNA of the CDR3: TGTGCCATCAGTGAGTCGGGACAGGGAATTGTTCAGCCCCAGCATTTT. Protein sequence: CAISESGQGIVQPQHF.

V usage is TRBV11-3 and J usage is TRBJ2-1, with 8 bases identical to TRBD1. The CDR3 contains 16 residues. Losses at the gene ends were 4 bases for V and 2 bases for J; bases not matched to a gene: 7. The germline V gene has CDR1 SGHNT and CDR2 YENEEA. The CDR3 protein is CASSSRQGIPYNEQFF. The CDR3, as DNA: TGTGCCAGCAGCTCGCGACAGGGGATCCCCTACAATGAGCAGTTCTTC.

The gene calls are TRBV5-1 and TRBJ1-1; 8 bases line up with TRBD1. V shed 2 bases, J shed 5 bases, and the junction held 8 bases outside the gene matches. CDR3 length equals 15 residues. Germline CDR1 SGHRS, CDR2 YFSETQ. CDR3 bases: TGCGCCAGCAGCTTTACAGGGACAGGAGAGACTGAAGCTTTCTTT. Encoded protein: CASSFTGTGETEAFF.